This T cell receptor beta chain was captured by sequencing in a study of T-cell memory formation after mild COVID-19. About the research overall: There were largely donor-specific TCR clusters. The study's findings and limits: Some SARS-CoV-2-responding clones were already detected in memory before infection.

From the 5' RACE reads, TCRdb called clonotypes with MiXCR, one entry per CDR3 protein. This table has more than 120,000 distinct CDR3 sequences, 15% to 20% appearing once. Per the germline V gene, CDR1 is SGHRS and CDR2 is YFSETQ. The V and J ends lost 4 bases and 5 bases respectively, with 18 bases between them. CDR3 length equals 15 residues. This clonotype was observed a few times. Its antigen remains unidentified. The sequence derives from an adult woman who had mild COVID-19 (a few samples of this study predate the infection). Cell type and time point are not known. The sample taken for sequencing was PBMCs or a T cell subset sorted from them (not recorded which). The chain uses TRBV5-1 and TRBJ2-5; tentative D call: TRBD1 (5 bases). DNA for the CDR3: TGCGCCAGCAGCCTATACACCCCAGGGCGGGAGACCCAGTACTTC. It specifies CASSLYTPGRETQYF.